Presented here are 4 T cell receptor beta chains from one specimen sequenced in a study of T cells in Graves' hyperthyroidism and ophthalmopathy. TCR beta CDR3 regions were amplified from RNA transcripts. Carried out on the TCR CDR3, a first-round RT-PCR used the HTBI primer set. One entry per CDR3 protein results from TCRdb running MiXCR on the multiplex PCR reads. The profile shows approximately 640,000 distinct CDR3 sequences, 45% of them singletons. The sequencing sample was made of peripheral blood or thyroid tissue (not recorded which). These receptor sequences come from an adult man with Graves' disease, either hyperthyroidism or ophthalmopathy (not recorded which).

This clonotype was detected only once. This chain links TRBV29-1 with TRBJ1-2, with 7 nucleotides matching TRBD1. V lost 7 bases, J lost 2 bases, and 7 bases stayed unmatched. The CDR3 is made up of 13 amino acids. The germline V gene has CDR1 SQVTM and CDR2 ANQGSEA. CDR3 sequence reads: CSALDRTNYGYTF. For the CDR3, the DNA is TGCAGCGCCCTGGACAGGACGAACTATGGCTACACCTTC.

The V call is TRBV14, the J call TRBJ1-1; perhaps TRBD1 as D (6 bases). This CDR3 has 14 amino acids. Trimming took 4 bases from V and 3 from J, leaving 12 bases between them. The germline CDR1 and CDR2 sequences are SGHDN and FVKESK. The CDR3 loop is CASSPTGWYTEAFF. In DNA, the CDR3 is TGTGCCAGCAGCCCGACAGGTTGGTACACTGAAGCTTTCTTT.

V is TRBV7-2 and J is TRBJ1-1; D remains ambiguous. Germline assignment: CDR1 SGHTA and CDR2 FQGNSA. The CDR3 loop spans 14 amino acids. The V and J ends lost 6 bases and 2 bases respectively, with 13 bases between them. The CDR3: CASRDRAANTEAFF. CDR3 bases: TGTGCCAGCAGAGATCGGGCAGCCAACACTGAAGCTTTCTTT.

The rearrangement joins TRBV7-3 to TRBJ2-5; TRBD1 might be the D (6 bases). This CDR3 contains 16 residues. The germline CDR1 and CDR2 sequences are SGHTA and FQGTGA. V lost 3 bases and J lost 2, with 16 bases in between. As DNA, the CDR3 is TGTGCCAGCAGCTTGACTACAGGGAGTCGACAAGAGACCCAGTACTTC. Translating it yields CASSLTTGSRQETQYF. The whole variable domain, remainder taken from reference TRBV7-3 and TRBJ2-5, is GAGVSQTPSNKVTEKGKYVELRCDPISGHTALYWYRQSLGQGPEFLIYFQGTGAADDSGLPNDRFFAVRPEGSVSTLKIQRTERGDSAVYLCASSLTTGSRQETQYFGPGTRLLVL.